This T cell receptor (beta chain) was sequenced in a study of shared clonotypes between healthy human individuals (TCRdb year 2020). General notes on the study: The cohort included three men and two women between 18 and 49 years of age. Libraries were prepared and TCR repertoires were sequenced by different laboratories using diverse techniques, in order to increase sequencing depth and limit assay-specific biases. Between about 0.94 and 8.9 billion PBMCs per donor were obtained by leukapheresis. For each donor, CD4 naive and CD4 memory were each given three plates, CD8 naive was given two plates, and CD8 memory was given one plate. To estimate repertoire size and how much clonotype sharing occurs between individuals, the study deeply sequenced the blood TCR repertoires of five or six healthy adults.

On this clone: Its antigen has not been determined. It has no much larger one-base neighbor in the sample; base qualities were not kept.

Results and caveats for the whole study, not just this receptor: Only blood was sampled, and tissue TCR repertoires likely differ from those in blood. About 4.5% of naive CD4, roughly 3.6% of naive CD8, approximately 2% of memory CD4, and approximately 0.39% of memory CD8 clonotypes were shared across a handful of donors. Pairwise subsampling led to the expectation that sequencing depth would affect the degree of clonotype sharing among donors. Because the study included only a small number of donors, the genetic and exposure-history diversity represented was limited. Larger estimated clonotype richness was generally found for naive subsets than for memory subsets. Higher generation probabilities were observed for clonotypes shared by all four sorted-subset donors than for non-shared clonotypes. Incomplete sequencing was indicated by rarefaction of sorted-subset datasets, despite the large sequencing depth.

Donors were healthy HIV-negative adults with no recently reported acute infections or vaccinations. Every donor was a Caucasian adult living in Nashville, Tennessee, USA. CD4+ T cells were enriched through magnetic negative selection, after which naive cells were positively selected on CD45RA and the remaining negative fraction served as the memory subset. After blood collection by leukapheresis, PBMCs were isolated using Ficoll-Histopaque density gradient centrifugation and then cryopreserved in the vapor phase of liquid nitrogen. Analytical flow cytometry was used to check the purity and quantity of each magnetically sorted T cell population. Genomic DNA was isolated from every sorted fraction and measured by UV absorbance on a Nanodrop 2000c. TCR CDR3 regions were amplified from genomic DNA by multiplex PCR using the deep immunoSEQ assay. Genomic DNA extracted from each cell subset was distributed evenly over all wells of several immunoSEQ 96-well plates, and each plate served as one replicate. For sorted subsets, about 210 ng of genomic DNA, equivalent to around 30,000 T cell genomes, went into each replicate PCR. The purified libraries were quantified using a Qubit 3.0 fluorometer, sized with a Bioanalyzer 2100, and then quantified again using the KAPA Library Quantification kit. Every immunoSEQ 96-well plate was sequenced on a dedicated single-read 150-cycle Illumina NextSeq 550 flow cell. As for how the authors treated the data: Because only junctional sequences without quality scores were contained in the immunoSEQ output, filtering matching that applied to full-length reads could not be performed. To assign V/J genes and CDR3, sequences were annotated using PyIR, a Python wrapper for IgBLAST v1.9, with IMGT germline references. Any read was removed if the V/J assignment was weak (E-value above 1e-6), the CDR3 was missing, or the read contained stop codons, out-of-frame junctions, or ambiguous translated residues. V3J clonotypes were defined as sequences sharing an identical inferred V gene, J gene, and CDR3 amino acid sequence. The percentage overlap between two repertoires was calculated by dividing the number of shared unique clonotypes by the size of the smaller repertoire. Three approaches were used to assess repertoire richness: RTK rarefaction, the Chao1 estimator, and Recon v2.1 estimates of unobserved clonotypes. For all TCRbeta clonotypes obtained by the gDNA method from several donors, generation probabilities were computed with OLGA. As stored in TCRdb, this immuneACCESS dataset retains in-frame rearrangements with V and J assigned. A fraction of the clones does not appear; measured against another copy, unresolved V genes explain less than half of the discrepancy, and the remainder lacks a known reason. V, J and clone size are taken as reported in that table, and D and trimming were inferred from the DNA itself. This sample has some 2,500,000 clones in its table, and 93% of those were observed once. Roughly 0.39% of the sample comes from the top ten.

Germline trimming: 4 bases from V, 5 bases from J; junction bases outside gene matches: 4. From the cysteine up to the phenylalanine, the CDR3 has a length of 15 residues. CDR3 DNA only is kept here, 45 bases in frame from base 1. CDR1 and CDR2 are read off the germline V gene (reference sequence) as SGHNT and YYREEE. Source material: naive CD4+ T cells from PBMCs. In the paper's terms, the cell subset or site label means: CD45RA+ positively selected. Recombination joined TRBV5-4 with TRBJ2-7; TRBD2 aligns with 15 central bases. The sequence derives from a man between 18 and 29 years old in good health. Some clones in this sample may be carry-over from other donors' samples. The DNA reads TGTGCCAGCAGCCGGACTAGCGGGAGGGCCGACGAGCAGTACTTC. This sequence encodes CASSRTSGRADEQYF.